This paragraph reports one TCR beta chain. The antigen is not known. The repertoire was sequenced with immunoSEQ multiplex PCR; TCRdb's copy has only in-frame clones and lacks some. In the table there are 95,000 to 150,000 clones, roughly 95% of which are singletons. The sample comes from a study of OX40 agonist ivuxolimab in advanced cancers. Study summary: At 0.01 to 10 mg/kg, ivuxolimab was administered intravenously to patients every 2 weeks. Cancers in dose escalation were hepatocellular, melanoma, renal cell and head and neck. Three individuals attained partial responses, comprising one hepatocellular carcinoma case and two cutaneous melanoma cases.

Study-level findings and limits: Among the lowest peripheral clonal expansion occurred in 0.1-3.0 mg/kg partial responders.

The receptor was isolated from an adult with an advanced solid tumor such as melanoma, head and neck, liver or kidney cancer. Sequenced here: CD4+ or CD8+ T cells sorted from blood, sampled in a trial of the OX40 agonist ivuxolimab.

This chain's CDR3 is CASSYSNGVSYEKLFF. The CDR3 nucleotides read TGTGCCAGCAGTTACTCGAACGGGGTATCGTATGAAAAACTGTTTTTT. The V gene is TRBV6-5, the J gene TRBJ1-4; D gene ambiguous. The germline CDR1 and CDR2 sequences are MNHEY and SVGAGI. CDR3 length: 16 amino acids. V was cut by 0 bases and J by 6 bases, with 14 bases left in between.